This T cell receptor beta chain was documented in a study of T cell repertoires in cytomegalovirus infection. Study-level information: As its CMV epitopes, the study selected recently identified HLA-C-restricted and well-studied HLA-B-restricted targets. Matching HLA type and CMV infection were both indicated by public TCR beta signatures. Study-wide findings and caveats: Carriers of CMV plus the relevant HLA were identified by cumulative public TCR beta family frequency.

This clonotype was observed at least ten times. The antigen remains undetermined. TCRdb reanalysed the reads using MiXCR and keeps one entry per CDR3 protein. This table has hundreds of thousands of distinct CDR3 sequences, roughly 28% appearing once. Germline V gene sequence: CDR1 MNHNS, CDR2 SASEGT. This CDR3 has 15 residues. Trimming removed 3 bases from V and 5 bases from J; junction bases left unmatched: 7. The V call is TRBV6-1, the J call TRBJ1-5, with 7 bases identical to TRBD1. This TCR derives from a human donor in good health (CMV status not recorded). Some clones in this sample may be carry-over from other donors' samples. The material was cultured PBMCs, obtained from culture after CMV antigen stimulation. CDR3 region: CASSDGTDPHQPQHF. CDR3 nucleotides: TGTGCCAGCAGTGACGGGACAGACCCACATCAGCCCCAGCATTTT.